This T cell receptor (beta chain) was sequenced for a study of blood T cell repertoires in COVID-19. In its sample, this clone was seen a few times. Using immunoSEQ multiplex PCR, the repertoire was profiled, and TCRdb retains in-frame clones only, with some absent. The data hold roughly 300,000 clones, with around 84% observed a single time. This study enrolled people aged about 18 to 90 from about 26 US geographic areas. CDR3 length: 15 residues. Germline CDR1 reads LGHDT; CDR2 reads YNNKEL (reference sequence). Trimming stripped 1 base from V and 3 bases from J, with 12 bases between. The chain carries TRBV3-1 (or the pseudogene TRBV3-2) and TRBJ1-1; no firm D call. The sequence derives from a young woman who had recovered from COVID-19. Sequenced: PBMCs or T cells enriched from blood (not recorded which). The CDR3 protein is CASSQGLAWDTEAFF. In nucleotides, the CDR3 is TGTGCCAGCAGCCAAGGGTTAGCGTGGGACACTGAAGCTTTCTTT.